Presented here are 3 T cell receptor beta chains from one specimen sequenced in a study of monozygotic twins with inflammatory bowel disease (dated by TCRdb to about 2019). The protocol used for the library was 5' RACE. Instrument used: Illumina HiSeq 2500. Following reprocessing of the reads by TCRdb, the data hold one row per CDR3 protein sequence and no DNA is available. In this sample's table one finds 330,000 or so distinct CDR3 sequences. The ten top clones hold over 2% of the sample. The sequencing input was blood. These receptors were taken from a human donor with ulcerative colitis or Crohn's disease, or a healthy co-twin of an affected twin (not recorded which).

The chain links TRBV7-3 to TRBJ2-3; the TCRdb call, TRBD2, lacks DNA for checking. This CDR3 has 15 amino acids. CDR1 is SGHTA, CDR2 FQGTGA, per germline. This chain's CDR3 is CASSPRGGLTDTQYF.

V gene TRBV6-1 combines with J gene TRBJ2-1; absent DNA, TCRdb's TRBD2 call cannot be checked. CDR1 is MNHNS and CDR2 is SASEGT in the germline V gene. This CDR3 is 14 amino acids long. CDR3 residues: CASSEERGGNEQFF.

V usage is TRBV12-3 or TRBV12-4 and J usage is TRBJ1-1; with no DNA, the TCRdb D assignment of TRBD1 cannot be verified. This CDR3 region has 14 residues. CDR3: CASSLGIGHGSAFF.